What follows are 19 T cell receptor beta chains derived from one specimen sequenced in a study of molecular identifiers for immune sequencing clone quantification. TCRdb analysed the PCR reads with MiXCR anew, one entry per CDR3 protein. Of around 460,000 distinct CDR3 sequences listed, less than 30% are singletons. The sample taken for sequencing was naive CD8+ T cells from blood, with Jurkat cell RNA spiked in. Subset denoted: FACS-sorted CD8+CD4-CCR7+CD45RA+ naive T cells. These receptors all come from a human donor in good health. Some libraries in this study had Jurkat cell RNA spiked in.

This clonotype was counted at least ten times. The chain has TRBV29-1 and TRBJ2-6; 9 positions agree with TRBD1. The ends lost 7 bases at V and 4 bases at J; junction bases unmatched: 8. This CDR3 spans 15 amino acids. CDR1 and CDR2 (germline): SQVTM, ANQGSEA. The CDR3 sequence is CSALGQGHGANVLTF. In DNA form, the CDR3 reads TGCAGCGCTTTGGGACAGGGTCACGGGGCCAACGTCCTGACTTTC.

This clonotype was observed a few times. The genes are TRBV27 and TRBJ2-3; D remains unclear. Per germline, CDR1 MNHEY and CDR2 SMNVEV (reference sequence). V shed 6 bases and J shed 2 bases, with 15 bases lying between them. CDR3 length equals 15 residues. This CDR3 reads CASSVMATYTDTQYF. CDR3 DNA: TGTGCCAGCAGCGTGATGGCCACCTACACAGATACGCAGTATTTT.

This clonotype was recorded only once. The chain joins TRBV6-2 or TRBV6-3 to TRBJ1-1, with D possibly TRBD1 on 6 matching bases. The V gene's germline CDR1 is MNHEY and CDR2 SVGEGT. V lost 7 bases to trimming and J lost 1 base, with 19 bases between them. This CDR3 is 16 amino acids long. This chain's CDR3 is CASTNTRGAPNTEAFF. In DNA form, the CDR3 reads TGTGCCAGCACCAACACAAGGGGGGCTCCGAACACTGAAGCTTTCTTT.

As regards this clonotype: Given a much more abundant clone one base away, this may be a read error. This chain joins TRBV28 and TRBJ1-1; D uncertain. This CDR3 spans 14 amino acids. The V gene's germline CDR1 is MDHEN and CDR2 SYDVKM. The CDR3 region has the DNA TGTGCCAGCAATTTAAGGCAGGCCATCGCTGAAGCTTTCTTT. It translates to CASNLRQAIAEAFF.

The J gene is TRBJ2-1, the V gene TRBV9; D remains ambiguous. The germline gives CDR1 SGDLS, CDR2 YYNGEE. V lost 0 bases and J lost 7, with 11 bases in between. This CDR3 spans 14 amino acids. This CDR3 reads CASSVVGGPNEQFF. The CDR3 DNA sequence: TGTGCCAGCAGCGTAGTTGGCGGTCCGAATGAGCAGTTCTTC.

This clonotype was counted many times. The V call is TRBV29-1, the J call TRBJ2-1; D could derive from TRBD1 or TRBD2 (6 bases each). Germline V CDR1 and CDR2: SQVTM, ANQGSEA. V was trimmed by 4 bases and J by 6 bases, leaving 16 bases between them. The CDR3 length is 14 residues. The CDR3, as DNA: TGCAGCGTTGTCGGGGGCGGAGGGGTCAATGAGCAGTTCTTC. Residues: CSVVGGGGVNEQFF.

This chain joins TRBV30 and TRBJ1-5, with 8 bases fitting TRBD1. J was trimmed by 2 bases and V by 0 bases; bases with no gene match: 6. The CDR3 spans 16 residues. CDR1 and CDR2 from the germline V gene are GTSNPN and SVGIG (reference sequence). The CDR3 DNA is TGTGCCTGGAGTGTACAGATGGGACAGGGCAATCAGCCCCAGCATTTT. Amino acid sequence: CAWSVQMGQGNQPQHF. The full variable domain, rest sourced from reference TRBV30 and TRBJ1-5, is SQTIHQWPATLVQPVGSPLSLECTVEGTSNPNLYWYRQAAGRGLQLLFYSVGIGQISSEVPQNLSASRPQDRQFILSSKKLLLSDSGFYLCAWSVQMGQGNQPQHFGDGTRLSIL.

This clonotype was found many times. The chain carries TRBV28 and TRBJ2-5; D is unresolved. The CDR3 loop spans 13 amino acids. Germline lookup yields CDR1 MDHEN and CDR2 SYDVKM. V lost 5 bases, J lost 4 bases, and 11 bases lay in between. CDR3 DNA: TGTGCCAGCAGTCCAGATGTCGGAGAGACCCAGTACTTC. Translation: CASSPDVGETQYF.

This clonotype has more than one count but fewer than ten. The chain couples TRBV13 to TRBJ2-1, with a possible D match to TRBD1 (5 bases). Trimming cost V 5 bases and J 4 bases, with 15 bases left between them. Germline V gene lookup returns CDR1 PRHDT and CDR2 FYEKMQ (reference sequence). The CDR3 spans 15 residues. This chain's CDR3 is CASSPRVLPYNEQFF. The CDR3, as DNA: TGTGCCAGCAGCCCCAGGGTGTTGCCATACAATGAGCAGTTCTTC.

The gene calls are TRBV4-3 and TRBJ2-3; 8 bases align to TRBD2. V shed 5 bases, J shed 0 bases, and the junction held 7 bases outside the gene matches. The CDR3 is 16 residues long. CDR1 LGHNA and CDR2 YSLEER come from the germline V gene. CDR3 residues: CASSSTSDLSTDTQYF. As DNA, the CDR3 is TGCGCCAGCAGCTCGACTAGCGACCTAAGCACAGATACGCAGTATTTT.

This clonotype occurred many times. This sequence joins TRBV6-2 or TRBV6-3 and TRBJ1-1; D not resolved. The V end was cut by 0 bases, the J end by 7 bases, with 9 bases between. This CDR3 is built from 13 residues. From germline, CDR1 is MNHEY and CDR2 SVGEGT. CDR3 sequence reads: CASSYSVGIEAFF. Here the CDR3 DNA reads TGTGCCAGCAGTTACTCCGTCGGAATTGAAGCTTTCTTT.

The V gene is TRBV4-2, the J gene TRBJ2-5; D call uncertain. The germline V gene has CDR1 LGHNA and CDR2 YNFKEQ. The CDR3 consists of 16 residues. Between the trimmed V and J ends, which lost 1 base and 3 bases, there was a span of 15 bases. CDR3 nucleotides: TGTGCCAGCAGCCAAGTACCCCTTACAACGAAAGAGACCCAGTACTTC. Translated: CASSQVPLTTKETQYF.

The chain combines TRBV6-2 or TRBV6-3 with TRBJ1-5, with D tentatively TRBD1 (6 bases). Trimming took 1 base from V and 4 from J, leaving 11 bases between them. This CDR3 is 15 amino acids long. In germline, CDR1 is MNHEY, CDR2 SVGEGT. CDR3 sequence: CASSYLTGANQPQHF. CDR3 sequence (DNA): TGTGCCAGCAGTTACTTGACAGGTGCGAATCAGCCCCAGCATTTT.

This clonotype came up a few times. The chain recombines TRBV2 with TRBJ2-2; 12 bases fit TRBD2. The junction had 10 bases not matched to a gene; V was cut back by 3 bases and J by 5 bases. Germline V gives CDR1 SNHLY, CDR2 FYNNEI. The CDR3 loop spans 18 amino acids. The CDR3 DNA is TGTGCCAGCAGTGATACGCTAGCGGGGGGGTCCTCGACCGGGGAGCTGTTTTTT. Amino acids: CASSDTLAGGSSTGELFF. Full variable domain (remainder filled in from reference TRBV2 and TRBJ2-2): EPEVTQTPSHQVTQMGQEVILRCVPISNHLYFYWYRQILGQKVEFLVSFYNNEISEKSEIFDDQFSVERPDGSNFTLKIRSTKLEDSAMYFCASSDTLAGGSSTGELFFGEGSRLTVL.

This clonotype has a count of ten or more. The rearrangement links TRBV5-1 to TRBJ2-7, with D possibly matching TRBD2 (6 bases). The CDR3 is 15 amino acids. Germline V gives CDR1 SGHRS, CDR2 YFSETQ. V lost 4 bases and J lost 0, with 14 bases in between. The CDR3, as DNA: TGCGCCAGCAGCGACCAGTACGGGGGCTCCTACGAGCAGTACTTC. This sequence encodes CASSDQYGGSYEQYF.

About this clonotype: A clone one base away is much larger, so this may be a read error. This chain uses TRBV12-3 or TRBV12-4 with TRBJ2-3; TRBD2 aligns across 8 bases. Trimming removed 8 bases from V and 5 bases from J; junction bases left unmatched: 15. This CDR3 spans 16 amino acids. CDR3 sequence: CASRHSLAGVQDTQYF. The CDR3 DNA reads TGTGCCAGCCGTCATTCTCTAGCGGGCGTCCAAGATACGCAGTATTTT.

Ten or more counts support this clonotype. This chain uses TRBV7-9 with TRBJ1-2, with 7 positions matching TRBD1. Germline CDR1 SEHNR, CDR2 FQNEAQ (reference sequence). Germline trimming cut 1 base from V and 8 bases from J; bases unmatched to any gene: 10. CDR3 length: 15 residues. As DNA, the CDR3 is TGTGCCAGCAGCTTAGAGGACAGGCCTTATTTCGGCTACACCTTC. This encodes CASSLEDRPYFGYTF.

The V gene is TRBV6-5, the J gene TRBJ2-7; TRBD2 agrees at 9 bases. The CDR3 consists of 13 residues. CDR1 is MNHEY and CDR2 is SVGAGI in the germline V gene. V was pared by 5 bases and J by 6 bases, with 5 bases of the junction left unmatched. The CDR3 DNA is TGTGCCAGCAGTGCGGGGGGGAGAATCGAGCAGTACTTC. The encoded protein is CASSAGGRIEQYF.

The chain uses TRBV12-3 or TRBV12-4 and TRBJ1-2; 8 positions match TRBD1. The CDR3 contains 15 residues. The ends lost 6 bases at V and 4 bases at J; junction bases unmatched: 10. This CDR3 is CASSHTGTGGYGYTF. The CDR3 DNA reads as TGTGCCAGCAGCCACACCGGGACAGGCGGCTATGGCTACACCTTC.